This T cell receptor (beta chain) was sequenced during a study of beta chain features in type 1 diabetes. The whole isolated RNA underwent reverse transcription, so sequencing captured expressed TCRB transcripts. TCRdb's table, derived via immunoSEQ multiplex PCR, lists solely in-frame clones and lacks some. The sample holds under 250,000 clones, 25% to 35% seen once. Each of the sorted populations had a purity greater than 95%. V was pared by 3 bases and J by 5 bases, with 8 bases between. Germline V CDR1 and CDR2: KGHSH, LQKENI. CDR3 length equals 12 residues. The V and J genes are TRBV18 and TRBJ2-7; D is uncertain. The receptor comes from a man younger than 40 in good health. Sequencing input: central memory CD4+ T cells from blood. The CDR3 loop is CASSPDLHEQYF. CDR3 DNA: TGTGCCAGCTCACCGGATCTTCACGAGCAGTACTTC.